A single sample is the source of the 31 T cell receptor beta chains below, sequenced in a study of T cell clonality in common variable immunodeficiency. Study-wide results and caveats: In common variable immunodeficiency, TCR beta chains reportedly carried fewer deletions and N-nucleotide insertions.

Clones were read by immunoSEQ multiplex PCR, and TCRdb kept only the in-frame ones, dropping some. The record shows approximately 35,000 clones for this sample, with no singletons present. Their specific antigens are unknown. Sequenced input: peripheral blood mononuclear cells. The receptors stem from a human donor with common variable immunodeficiency.

This clone occurred many times. The read terminates 3 residues before the CDR3 end, so the remaining end is supplied by the germline J gene. This chain links TRBV19 with TRBJ2-1, with D perhaps TRBD1 (6 bases). Per the germline V gene, CDR1 is LNHDA and CDR2 is SQIVND (reference sequence). The CDR3 totals 11 residues. V was clipped by 7 bases and J by 7 bases, with 8 bases between them. The CDR3 sequence: CASTQGNEQFF. The sequenced part of the CDR3 DNA is TGTGCCAGTACTCAGGGGAATGAG.

The sample holds a few counts of this clone. The read terminates 3 residues ahead of where the CDR3 ends, so the germline J gene completes it. The rearrangement uses TRBV7-3 and TRBJ1-4; possibly TRBD1 for D (5 bases). Trimming removed 2 bases from V and 7 bases from J, with 11 bases in between. The CDR3 is 14 residues long. Germline loops: CDR1 SGHTA, CDR2 FQGTGA. CDR3 loop: CASSLSDSVEKLFF. The DNA read from the CDR3 is TGTGCCAGCAGCTTATCTGACAGCGTTGAAAAA.

This clone was detected a few times. The sequence runs out 3 residues before the end of the CDR3; the remainder is reconstructed from the germline J gene. J is TRBJ1-4 and V is TRBV7-2; D remains unclear. Germline V gene data show CDR1 as SGHTA and CDR2 as FQGNSA. Trimming cost V 5 bases and J 0 bases, with 10 bases left between them. The CDR3 contains 15 residues. The CDR3 bases that were read are TGTGCCAGCAGCGAACAGAGCACAACTAATGAAAAA. Translation gives CASSEQSTTNEK. The entire CDR3 is CASSEQSTTNEKLFF.

This clone appeared many times. The read stops 3 residues short of the end of the CDR3; the missing end is completed from the germline J gene. J is TRBJ1-1 and V is TRBV30; D call uncertain. Germline V gives CDR1 GTSNPN, CDR2 SVGIG (reference sequence). The CDR3 consists of 13 residues. The CDR3 is CAWSRVGLPGAFF. CDR3 DNA, as far as it was read: TGTGCCTGGAGTAGGGTTGGCCTTCCTGGA.

This clone showed up many times. The read comes to an end 3 residues before the CDR3 does, leaving the germline J gene to fill in the end. This chain uses TRBV27 with TRBJ1-4; D not resolved. With 4 bases removed from V and 10 bases from J, the gap between germline ends came to 16 bases. The CDR3 is made up of 14 amino acids. Germline V lookup: CDR1 MNHEY, CDR2 SMNVEV (reference sequence). The CDR3 loop reads CASSYLSGSGKLFF. The covered CDR3 bases are TGTGCCAGCAGTTACCTAAGTGGGTCGGGAAAA. Combining the CDR3 with reference TRBV27 and TRBJ1-4 gives the whole variable domain EAQVTQNPRYLITVTGKKLTVTCSQNMNHEYMSWYRQDPGLGLRQIYYSMNVEVTDKGDVPEGYKVSRKEKRNFPLILESPSPNQTSLYFCASSYLSGSGKLFFGSGTQLSVL.

Points on this clone: The observed sequence ends 3 residues before the CDR3 terminus, with the missing tail filled in from the germline J gene. The chain carries TRBV19 and TRBJ1-6; D not certain. This CDR3 spans 15 amino acids. The germline gives CDR1 LNHDA, CDR2 SQIVND (reference sequence). Trimming stripped 8 bases from V and 5 bases from J, with 16 bases between. CDR3 region: CASRPRRTDNSPLHF. The CDR3 bases that were read are TGTGCCAGTCGCCCTAGACGGACTGATAATTCACCC.

This clone has a count of ten or more. The CDR3 end falls 3 residues outside the read, so it is completed with the germline J gene. This chain connects TRBV19 to TRBJ2-7, with 9 bases matching TRBD1. Per the germline V gene, CDR1 is LNHDA and CDR2 is SQIVND (reference sequence). This CDR3 has 14 residues. V was pared by 5 bases and J by 5 bases, with 7 bases of the junction left unmatched. The part of the CDR3 DNA that was read is TGTGCCAGTAGTGCCTGGACAGGGGCCCACGAG. The encoded protein is CASSAWTGAHE. The full CDR3 reads CASSAWTGAHEQYF.

For this clone: The read is 3 residues too short to cover the CDR3 end, so that end is filled in from the germline J gene. The chain recombines TRBV19 with TRBJ1-1; TRBD1 is a possible D gene (5 bases). The CDR3 runs to 18 residues. Deletions cut 1 base from V and 0 bases from J, with 18 bases between. The V gene's germline CDR1 is LNHDA and CDR2 SQIVND (reference sequence). This chain's CDR3 is CASSIGSRVGVMNTEAFF. The DNA read from the CDR3 is TGTGCCAGTAGTATAGGGTCCAGGGTTGGCGTAATGAACACTGAA.

This clone was counted only a few times. The read finishes 3 residues shy of the CDR3 end, and the germline J gene is used to complete it. The V gene is TRBV7-2, the J gene TRBJ1-3; 7 nucleotides agree with TRBD1. The CDR3 runs 13 residues. Trimming removed 5 bases from V and 4 bases from J; junction bases left unmatched: 2. Germline values: CDR1 SGHTA, CDR2 FQGNSA. Incomplete CDR3 DNA: TGTGCCAGCAGCCCGGGACAGGGAAACACC. Translated: CASSPGQGNT. The entire CDR3 reads CASSPGQGNTIYF.

This clone was recorded many times. The read finishes 3 residues shy of the CDR3 end, and the germline J gene is used to complete it. V and J are TRBV6-4 and TRBJ1-6, with 9 positions matching TRBD1. Germline assignment: CDR1 MRHNA and CDR2 SNTAGT. V lost 0 bases, J lost 7 bases, and 1 base stayed unmatched. The CDR3 length is 15 residues. The sequenced CDR3 bases are TGTGCCAGCAGTGACTCGACAGGGGGAAATTCACCC. Translated: CASSDSTGGNSP. The CDR3 as a whole reads CASSDSTGGNSPLHF.

As concerns this clone: Read data end 3 residues before the CDR3 end; the end is taken from the germline J gene. This chain connects TRBV2 to TRBJ1-2; no clear D gene. This CDR3 is built from 14 residues. Germline V gives CDR1 SNHLY, CDR2 FYNNEI. Trimming stripped 6 bases from V and 4 bases from J, with 15 bases between. The sequenced CDR3 bases are TGTGCCAGCAGGGCCAAAGGCGGCCCCTATGGC. This gives the protein CASRAKGGPYG. The CDR3 in full is CASRAKGGPYGYTF.

Only a few counts were recorded for this clone. The read halts 3 residues ahead of the CDR3 end, with the missing end drawn from the germline J gene. The J gene is TRBJ1-2, the V gene TRBV7-9, with 8 bases lining up with TRBD1. Germline CDR1 reads SEHNR; CDR2 reads FQNEAQ (reference sequence). There are 15 residues in the CDR3. The V segment lost 4 bases and the J segment 2 bases; nucleotides outside the gene matches: 6. CDR3 region: CASSSSDRANYGYTF. The covered CDR3 bases are TGTGCCAGCAGCTCGTCGGACAGGGCAAACTATGGC.

This clone appeared many times. CDR3 in amino acids: CASSQGSGRATNEQFF. The part of the CDR3 DNA that was read is TGTGCCAGCAGCCAAGGTAGCGGGAGGGCCACGAATGAG. The chain links TRBV14 to TRBJ2-1; 11 bases line up with TRBD2. The read ends 3 residues early relative to the CDR3; the germline J gene fills the gap. The CDR3 has 16 amino acids. The J segment lost 7 bases and the V segment lost 1 base, leaving 6 bases of the junction unmatched. Germline V gene lookup returns CDR1 SGHDN and CDR2 FVKESK.

The sample holds many counts of this clone. Read coverage stops 3 residues before the CDR3 terminus; the germline J gene supplies the remainder. V and J are TRBV7-2 and TRBJ1-1, with TRBD1 matching 10 bases. The length of the CDR3 is 15 residues. J gave up 5 bases and V 6 bases, and 9 bases lay outside the gene matches. Per germline, CDR1 SGHTA and CDR2 FQGNSA. This CDR3 reads CASSRDRGGGTEAFF. The part of the CDR3 DNA that was read is TGTGCCAGCAGTCGGGACAGGGGAGGCGGAACTGAA.

About this clone: The CDR3 goes on 3 residues after the read ends, and that part is filled in from the germline J gene. The V gene is TRBV7-9, the J gene TRBJ2-1; 9 nucleotides agree with TRBD2. In germline, CDR1 is SEHNR, CDR2 FQNEAQ (reference sequence). The CDR3 spans 15 residues. J gave up 9 bases and V 3 bases, and 9 bases lay outside the gene matches. The sequenced CDR3 bases are TGTGCCAGCAGCTTTGAGGGCGGGAGGGCTGGTGAG. Translation gives CASSFEGGRAGE. The full CDR3 reads CASSFEGGRAGEQFF.

This clone was found a few times. The sequenced part of the CDR3 DNA is TGCAGTGCTCACCGAATAGGACAGGGTACAGATACG. Protein sequence: CSAHRIGQGTDT. From start to end, the CDR3 is CSAHRIGQGTDTQYF. This chain links TRBV20-1 with TRBJ2-3; 8 bases are shared with TRBD1. With the read ending 3 residues before the CDR3 end, the germline J gene is used to fill in that end. The CDR3 length is 15 residues. Germline V lookup: CDR1 DFQATT, CDR2 SNEGSKA (reference sequence). V lost 5 bases to trimming and J lost 3 bases; unmatched junction nucleotides: 10.

For this clone: The sequenced fragment ends 3 residues before the CDR3 boundary, so the rest is inferred from the germline J gene. The chain couples TRBV5-5 to TRBJ1-6; D is ambiguous. The V end lost 4 bases, the J end lost 7 bases, and 12 bases lay between the germline ends. The CDR3 length is 14 residues. Germline V CDR1 and CDR2: SGHKS, YYEKEE (reference sequence). The sequenced part of the CDR3 DNA is TGTGCCAGCAGCCAGAGTGTGGTAAATTCACCC. Residues: CASSQSVVNSP. The complete CDR3 protein is CASSQSVVNSPLHF.

This clone was recorded a few times. The read terminates 3 residues ahead of where the CDR3 ends, so the germline J gene completes it. V gene TRBV7-9 combines with J gene TRBJ1-2, with TRBD1 matching 7 bases. The V gene's germline CDR1 is SEHNR and CDR2 FQNEAQ (reference sequence). This CDR3 region has 15 residues. The CDR3: CASSLTVSQGGGYTF. The part of the CDR3 DNA that was read is TGTGCCAGCAGCTTAACAGTCTCGCAGGGGGGAGGC.

This clone is termed medium-sized. The CDR3 goes on 3 residues after the read ends, and that part is filled in from the germline J gene. This chain links TRBV9 with TRBJ2-3; 11 bases align to TRBD2. The CDR3 is 17 residues long. Trimming removed 2 bases from V and 6 bases from J; junction bases left unmatched: 11. Germline V lookup: CDR1 SGDLS, CDR2 YYNGEE. The DNA read from the CDR3 is TGTGCCAGCAGCGTTGGGACTAGCGGACGTTTCACCGATACG. Protein product: CASSVGTSGRFTDT. In full, the CDR3 is CASSVGTSGRFTDTQYF.

Concerning this clone itself: A read error may be the cause here, since a much bigger clone is one base away. The read is 3 residues too short to cover the CDR3 end, so that end is filled in from the germline J gene. V usage is TRBV7-3 and J usage is TRBJ2-7; 10 bases agree with TRBD1. The germline V gene has CDR1 SGHTA and CDR2 FQGTGA. The CDR3 loop spans 15 amino acids. CDR3 in amino acids: CSSSLMGTGAYEQYF. The sequenced part of the CDR3 DNA is TGTTCCAGCAGCTTAATGGGGACAGGGGCCTACGAG.

There are many counts of this clone. Sequencing ends 3 residues short of the CDR3 end; the germline J gene provides the rest. The V gene is TRBV19, the J gene TRBJ2-5; 7 nucleotides line up with TRBD2. J lost 4 bases, V lost 7 bases, and 9 bases had no gene match. Germline V gives CDR1 LNHDA, CDR2 SQIVND (reference sequence). CDR3 length equals 14 residues. The covered CDR3 bases are TGTGCCAGTACCCTCAGGTGGGGGGGAGAGACC. As protein: CASTLRWGGET. In full, the CDR3 is CASTLRWGGETQYF.

At least ten counts were recorded for this clone. The read stops 3 residues short of the end of the CDR3; the missing end is completed from the germline J gene. The V and J genes are TRBV18 and TRBJ1-4; D not certain. This CDR3 is built from 14 residues. Germline V lookup: CDR1 KGHSH, CDR2 LQKENI. The V and J ends lost 1 base and 4 bases respectively, with 7 bases between them. The sequenced part of the CDR3 DNA is TGTGCCAGCTCACCACTGGCCCATAATGAAAAA. Translation gives CASSPLAHNEK. Given in full, the CDR3 is CASSPLAHNEKLFF.

This clone appeared many times. The read halts 3 residues ahead of the CDR3 end, with the missing end drawn from the germline J gene. The chain combines TRBV5-1 with TRBJ2-3, with TRBD2 matching over 9 bases. The germline gives CDR1 SGHRS, CDR2 YFSETQ. The V and J ends lost 4 bases and 6 bases, in that order; junction bases with no gene match: 9. The CDR3 is 15 residues long. CDR3: CASSLVGLAEDTQYF. CDR3 bases read: TGCGCCAGCAGCCTGGTGGGACTAGCAGAGGATACG.

This clone was found many times. One end of the junction fails to match germline, which may point to a read error. The read stops 3 residues short of the end of the CDR3; the missing end is completed from the germline J gene. This chain uses TRBV4-2 with TRBJ1-1; D uncertain. CDR3 length equals 13 residues. Germline assignment: CDR1 LGHNA and CDR2 YNFKEQ. CDR3 protein: CASSQGSNTEAFF. The DNA read from the CDR3 is TGCGCCAGCAGCCAAGGTAGTAACACTGAA.

In its sample, this clone was seen a few times. Read sequence stops 3 residues before the CDR3 end, and the germline J gene provides the missing end. The rearrangement uses TRBV5-6 and TRBJ1-2; TRBD1 might be the D (6 bases). The V end lost 4 bases, the J end lost 4 bases, and 14 bases lay between the germline ends. The V gene's germline CDR1 is SGHDT and CDR2 YYEEEE. The CDR3 covers 14 residues. The CDR3 DNA, read in part, is TGTGCCAGCAGCCCTTGGGACACGGGCTATGGC. Protein sequence: CASSPWDTGYG. In full, the CDR3 is CASSPWDTGYGYTF.

As to this clone: The read comes to an end 3 residues before the CDR3 does, leaving the germline J gene to fill in the end. The J gene is TRBJ2-7, the V gene TRBV5-1, with TRBD1 matching over 12 bases. This CDR3 is built from 15 residues. The germline CDR1 and CDR2 sequences are SGHRS and YFSETQ. J gave up 1 base and V 5 bases, and 4 bases lay outside the gene matches. The DNA read from the CDR3 is TGCGCCAGCAGGCGGGACAGGGGGCTTTCCTACGAG. Amino acids: CASRRDRGLSYE. The whole CDR3 protein reads CASRRDRGLSYEQYF.

Details on this clone: The read ends 3 residues before the CDR3 terminus; that terminus is restored from the germline J gene. This chain links TRBV7-8 with TRBJ2-6; D gene uncertain. CDR1 SGHVS and CDR2 FQNEAQ come from the germline V gene. V lost 5 bases and J lost 3, with 11 bases in between. The CDR3 loop spans 15 amino acids. CDR3 DNA (partial): TGTGCCAGCAGCCCCTCGTCGGGTGGGGCCAACGTC. It translates to CASSPSSGGANV. The full CDR3 sequence reads CASSPSSGGANVLTF.

This clone was observed at least ten times. The observed sequence ends 3 residues before the CDR3 terminus, with the missing tail filled in from the germline J gene. This chain connects TRBV5-1 to TRBJ2-5, with TRBD2 as a possible D gene (5 bases). Germline V gives CDR1 SGHRS, CDR2 YFSETQ. Trimming removed 1 base at V and 2 bases at J, with 12 bases between. This CDR3 is 15 amino acids long. CDR3 DNA, as far as it was read: TGCGCCAGCAGCTTGAGCAGCGGTAAACAAGAGACC. Translation gives CASSLSSGKQET. The CDR3 in its entirety is CASSLSSGKQETQYF.

This clone was seen more than once but under ten times. Sequencing ends 3 residues short of the CDR3 end; the germline J gene provides the rest. The rearrangement links TRBV7-6 to TRBJ2-2, with 8 nucleotides matching TRBD2. The J segment lost 1 base and the V segment lost 5 bases, leaving 0 bases of the junction unmatched. Germline values: CDR1 SGHVS, CDR2 FNYEAQ. The CDR3 is 14 amino acids. The CDR3 sequence is CASSAGGNTGELFF. CDR3 DNA (partial): TGTGCCAGCAGCGCGGGAGGGAACACCGGGGAG.

This clone showed up just a few times. The sequenced CDR3 bases are TGTGCCAGCAGCTTGGGAGGGGTCGGCACAGATACG. Translation gives CASSLGGVGTDT. The entire CDR3 sequence reads CASSLGGVGTDTQYF. The gene calls are TRBV11-3 and TRBJ2-3, with TRBD2 matching 7 bases. The DNA ends 3 residues before the CDR3 does, and the rest of the CDR3 is filled in from the germline J gene. With V trimmed by 3 bases and J by 1 base, 4 bases remained unmatched. This CDR3 has 15 amino acids. CDR1 SGHNT and CDR2 YENEEA come from the germline V gene.

This clone was seen a few times. The covered CDR3 bases are TGTGCCAGCAGCTTGCGGGAGGGCCCCGGGGAG. Protein: CASSLREGPGE. The entire CDR3 protein is CASSLREGPGELFF. The chain couples TRBV7-2 to TRBJ2-2; 9 bases match TRBD2. Read data end 3 residues before the CDR3 end; the end is taken from the germline J gene. Losses at the gene ends were 3 bases for V and 6 bases for J; bases not matched to a gene: 2. The CDR3 sequence is 14 residues long. Germline V lookup: CDR1 SGHTA, CDR2 FQGNSA.